This record covers a single T cell receptor (beta chain). The sample belongs to a study of blood T cell repertoires in COVID-19. Background on the study: Nucleic acid was either cDNA or gDNA, and it came from T cells, B-cell-depleted T cells, or PBMCs.

Trimming removed 2 bases from V and 8 bases from J, with 9 bases in between. Germline lookup yields CDR1 SGHTA and CDR2 FQGNSA. This CDR3 spans 12 amino acids. Here immunoSEQ multiplex PCR was the method, and the copy in TCRdb shows in-frame clones only, minus some. The sample has roughly 120,000 clones; around 78% are singletons. The specimen sequenced was peripheral blood. This rearrangement joins TRBV7-2 to TRBJ1-1; D possibly corresponds to TRBD1 (5 bases). This sequence originates from a woman aged 55-69 years with acute or convalescent COVID-19. CDR3 in amino acids: CASSLRSGEAFF. The CDR3 DNA reads TGTGCCAGCAGCTTAAGATCAGGGGAAGCTTTCTTT.